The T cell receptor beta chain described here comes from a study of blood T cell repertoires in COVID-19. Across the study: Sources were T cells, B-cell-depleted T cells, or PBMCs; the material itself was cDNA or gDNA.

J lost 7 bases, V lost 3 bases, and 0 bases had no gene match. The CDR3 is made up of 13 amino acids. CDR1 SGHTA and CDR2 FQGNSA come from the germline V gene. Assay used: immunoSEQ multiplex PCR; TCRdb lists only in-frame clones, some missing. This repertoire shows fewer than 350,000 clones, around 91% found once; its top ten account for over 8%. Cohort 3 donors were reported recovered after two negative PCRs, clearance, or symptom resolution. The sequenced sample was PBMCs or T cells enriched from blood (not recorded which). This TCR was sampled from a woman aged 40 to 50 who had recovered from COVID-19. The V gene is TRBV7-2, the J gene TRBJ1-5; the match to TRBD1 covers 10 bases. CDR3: CASSLTGGQPQHF. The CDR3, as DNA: TGTGCCAGCAGCTTGACAGGGGGCCAGCCCCAGCATTTT.